This entry lists 27 T cell receptor beta chains sequenced from one sample in a study of cytomegalovirus exposure and HLA in healthy donors. PCR amplification relied on 60 Vbeta primers (plus 13 Jbeta primers). Profiling relied on immunoSEQ multiplex PCR, and the TCRdb table lists in-frame clones only, not all of them. The sample lists 140,000 to 150,000 clones; roughly 79% were seen once. The sample consisted of PBMCs. The receptor set was obtained from a woman aged 40 to 50 in good health and CMV-seropositive.

This clone was recorded a few times. The V call is TRBV18, the J call TRBJ2-7, with D maybe TRBD1 (6 bases). V lost 6 bases and J 5 bases, leaving 14 bases between the germline ends. This CDR3 comprises 13 residues. The germline CDR1 and CDR2 sequences are KGHSH and LQKENI. For the CDR3, the DNA is TGTGCCAGCTCTCTTATAAGGACAGACGAGCAGTACTTC. Protein: CASSLIRTDEQYF.

The chain recombines TRBV18 with TRBJ2-1; the match to TRBD1 covers 9 bases. CDR1 is KGHSH and CDR2 is LQKENI in the germline V gene. This CDR3 is 14 amino acids long. V lost 2 bases, J lost 7 bases, and 3 bases stayed unmatched. In nucleotides, the CDR3 is TGTGCCAGCTCACCAAAAGGACAGGGGAATGAGCAGTTCTTC. This sequence encodes CASSPKGQGNEQFF.

This clone appeared a single time. V gene TRBV28 combines with J gene TRBJ2-7, with 9 nucleotides matching TRBD2. With V trimmed by 2 bases and J by 3 bases, 5 bases remained unmatched. The CDR3 has 15 residues. Per the germline V gene, CDR1 is MDHEN and CDR2 is SYDVKM. DNA for the CDR3: TGTGCCAGCAGTTTAGGTAGCGGGGGTTTCTACGAGCAGTACTTC. Its translation: CASSLGSGGFYEQYF.

This clone occurred once. The chain joins TRBV10-3 to TRBJ1-1; D is possibly TRBD1 (5 bases). Trimming pared 6 bases from V and 4 bases from J, leaving 15 bases between. CDR3 size: 14 residues. Germline V gene data show CDR1 as ENHRY and CDR2 as SYGVKD. DNA for the CDR3: TGTGCCATCAGGGGGACTCCCGGGGGCACTGAAGCTTTCTTT. Protein product: CAIRGTPGGTEAFF.

The chain couples TRBV7-3 to TRBJ2-4; 7 bases map to TRBD2. The CDR3 spans 13 residues. The junction had 6 bases not matched to a gene; V was cut back by 5 bases and J by 8 bases. Looked up from germline, CDR1 is SGHTA and CDR2 is FQGTGA. The CDR3 sequence is CASSALGGDIQYF. The DNA for the CDR3 is TGTGCCAGCAGCGCCCTGGGGGGGGACATTCAGTACTTC.

The V and J genes are TRBV7-9 and TRBJ2-5; TRBD2 agrees at 11 bases. The V and J ends lost 8 bases and 6 bases, in that order; junction bases with no gene match: 11. The CDR3 spans 15 residues. Per germline, CDR1 SEHNR and CDR2 FQNEAQ (reference sequence). The CDR3, as DNA: TGTGCCAGCGGGGAACTAGCGGGGGACCCCCAGACCCAGTACTTC. It is translated as CASGELAGDPQTQYF.

The chain couples TRBV4-1 to TRBJ2-2; 8 bases map to TRBD2. The CDR3 length is 18 residues. The trim removed 4 bases at V and 4 bases at J, leaving 14 bases unmatched. Germline loops: CDR1 MGHRA, CDR2 YSYEKL. The CDR3 loop is CASSLAPAGGSFTGELFF. Written as DNA, the CDR3 is TGCGCCAGCAGCCTAGCTCCCGCGGGGGGAAGTTTCACCGGGGAGCTGTTTTTT.

J is TRBJ2-1 and V is TRBV2; 8 nucleotides align to TRBD1. The CDR3 is made up of 13 amino acids. With 7 bases clipped from V and 2 bases from J, the junction kept 1 base outside the gene matches. From germline, CDR1 is SNHLY and CDR2 FYNNEI. This CDR3 reads CASMGQAYNEQFF. The CDR3 nucleotides read TGTGCCAGCATGGGACAGGCCTACAATGAGCAGTTCTTC.

This clone occurred a few times. The chain couples TRBV7-3 to TRBJ2-2; D may be TRBD1 (5 bases). The CDR3 length is 14 residues. Trimming pared 5 bases from V and 3 bases from J, leaving 10 bases between. CDR1 SGHTA and CDR2 FQGTGA come from the germline V gene. CDR3 protein: CASSLTRDTGELFF. The CDR3 nucleotides are TGTGCCAGCAGCCTGACCAGGGACACCGGGGAGCTGTTTTTT.

This clone was seen more than once but under ten times. The chain has TRBV6-5 and TRBJ2-7; 10 bases fit TRBD1. This CDR3 has 14 residues. After removal of 6 bases from V and 3 bases from J, the junction contained 5 bases not matched to a gene. CDR1 and CDR2 (germline): MNHEY, SVGAGI. In DNA form, the CDR3 reads TGTGCCAGCAGAAGAGGACAGGGGGGCTACGAGCAGTACTTC. Translating it yields CASRRGQGGYEQYF.

On this clone: This sample also contains other DNA sequences that code for the same CDR3. This chain uses TRBV5-1 with TRBJ1-1; perhaps TRBD1 as D (6 bases). The V gene's germline CDR1 is SGHRS and CDR2 YFSETQ. V lost 4 bases and J 4 bases, leaving 14 bases between the germline ends. CDR3 length: 14 amino acids. CDR3 sequence reads: CASSREDSLTEAFF. DNA of the CDR3: TGCGCCAGCAGCAGAGAGGACAGCCTCACTGAAGCTTTCTTT.

CDR3: CASSAPSRGGLETNRYGYTF. The CDR3 DNA sequence: TGCGCCAGCAGTGCTCCGAGTCGAGGCGGCCTGGAAACGAATAGATATGGCTACACCTTC. This chain joins TRBV10-2 and TRBJ1-2; no firm D call. Between the trimmed V and J ends, which lost 4 bases and 5 bases, there was a span of 32 bases. CDR3 length: 20 residues. Germline loops: CDR1 WSHSY, CDR2 SAAADI.

The chain joins TRBV9 to TRBJ2-1; no definite D call. Deletions cut 0 bases from V and 1 base from J, with 8 bases between. This CDR3 spans 15 amino acids. Germline CDR1 and CDR2: SGDLS and YYNGEE. The CDR3: CASSVASTSYNEQFF. The CDR3 DNA sequence: TGTGCCAGCAGCGTAGCTTCGACTTCCTACAATGAGCAGTTCTTC.

The gene calls are TRBV6-5 and TRBJ1-1, with a tentative D call TRBD1 (6 bases). Trimming left V 1 base short and J 4 bases short, with 10 bases between. Germline CDR1 MNHEY, CDR2 SVGAGI. CDR3 length: 14 residues. The DNA of the CDR3 is TGTGCCAGCAGTTACTTGGGGGCTGGCACTGAAGCTTTCTTT. The encoded protein is CASSYLGAGTEAFF.

The chain joins TRBV6-1 to TRBJ2-7; D is perhaps TRBD1 (6 bases). The CDR3 is 14 amino acids. CDR1 is MNHNS and CDR2 is SASEGT in the germline V gene. V lost 2 bases to trimming and J lost 2 bases, with 10 bases between them. The CDR3 reads CASSEWQGPYEQYF. Here the CDR3 DNA reads TGTGCCAGCAGTGAATGGCAGGGGCCCTACGAGCAGTACTTC.

The chain uses TRBV6-1 and TRBJ1-5; 7 bases fit TRBD1. Germline CDR1 and CDR2: MNHNS and SASEGT. The V and J ends lost 6 bases and 4 bases, in that order; junction bases with no gene match: 6. The CDR3 sequence is 14 residues long. The DNA for the CDR3 is TGTGCCAGCAGGGTTGGGACAGTGAATCAGCCCCAGCATTTT. Its protein is CASRVGTVNQPQHF.

This clone was seen only once. V and J are TRBV27 and TRBJ1-2; 11 nucleotides line up with TRBD1. Germline V lookup: CDR1 MNHEY, CDR2 SMNVEV (reference sequence). This CDR3 has 13 residues. J was trimmed by 6 bases and V by 4 bases; bases with no gene match: 1. The CDR3 loop is CASSWTGGHGYTF. CDR3 coding DNA: TGTGCCAGCAGTTGGACAGGGGGCCATGGCTACACCTTC.

The gene calls are TRBV6-5 and TRBJ2-7; D call uncertain. The germline CDR1 and CDR2 sequences are MNHEY and SVGAGI. The CDR3 totals 16 residues. V lost 3 bases and J 7 bases, leaving 22 bases between the germline ends. CDR3 in DNA: TGTGCCAGCAGTTATGGCCAGGTGATTTATACGTCTGAGCAGTACTTC. It is translated as CASSYGQVIYTSEQYF.

The V call is TRBV5-4, the J call TRBJ1-1; 7 nucleotides match TRBD1. Germline V gives CDR1 SGHNT, CDR2 YYREEE (reference sequence). The trim removed 3 bases at V and 3 bases at J, leaving 8 bases unmatched. The CDR3 is made up of 15 amino acids. CDR3 residues: CASSSAGGEDTEAFF. CDR3 nucleotide sequence: TGTGCCAGCAGCTCCGCAGGGGGAGAGGACACTGAAGCTTTCTTT.

A word on this clone: At one end the junction does not follow the germline gene, possibly because of a read error. This CDR3 is CSSSPRDRVYEQYF. The DNA for the CDR3 is TGTTCCAGCAGCCCGAGGGACAGGGTTTACGAGCAGTACTTC. This chain connects TRBV7-9 to TRBJ2-7, with 9 bases matching TRBD1. The CDR3 length is 14 residues. CDR1 is SEHNR and CDR2 is FQNEAQ in the germline V gene (reference sequence).

The rearrangement uses TRBV6-6 and TRBJ1-3, with TRBD1 as a possible D gene (6 bases). The CDR3 consists of 14 residues. Looked up from germline, CDR1 is MNHNY and CDR2 is SVGAGI (reference sequence). Trimming stripped 5 bases from V and 1 base from J, with 9 bases between. CDR3 protein: CASSLRGSGNTIYF. CDR3 coding DNA: TGTGCCAGCAGTCTCAGGGGATCTGGAAACACCATATATTTT.

The chain carries TRBV7-9 and TRBJ2-7; no definite D call. CDR3 length: 16 residues. Trimming cost V 7 bases and J 0 bases, with 19 bases left between them. CDR1 and CDR2 (germline): SEHNR, FQNEAQ (reference sequence). CDR3 in amino acids: CASTKSLLYDSYEQYF. The DNA of the CDR3 is TGTGCCAGCACCAAATCCCTGCTCTACGACTCCTACGAGCAGTACTTC.

The V and J genes are TRBV6-1 and TRBJ1-6, with TRBD1 as a possible D gene (5 bases). CDR1 and CDR2 (germline): MNHNS, SASEGT. CDR3 length: 15 amino acids. Trimming removed 9 bases at V and 5 bases at J, with 17 bases between. CDR3 coding DNA: TGTGCCAGTTCAAGACAGACAGCTAATAATTCACCCCTCCACTTT. This codes for CASSRQTANNSPLHF.

In its sample, this clone was seen once. This chain uses TRBV7-9 with TRBJ1-2; 12 positions agree with TRBD1. This CDR3 is built from 15 residues. CDR1 and CDR2 (germline): SEHNR, FQNEAQ (reference sequence). Unmatched junction bases numbered 5, after V lost 3 bases and J lost 6 bases. CDR3 bases: TGTGCCAGCAGCTTCGGGACAGGGGGCGACCATGGCTACACCTTC. Translating it yields CASSFGTGGDHGYTF. The whole variable domain, filled in from reference TRBV7-9 and TRBJ1-2, reads DTGVSQNPRHKITKRGQNVTFRCDPISEHNRLYWYRQTLGQGPEFLTYFQNEAQLEKSRLLSDRFSAERPKGSFSTLEIQRTEQGDSAMYLCASSFGTGGDHGYTFGSGTRLTVV.

The chain joins TRBV2 to TRBJ1-2; no firm D call. Trimming took off 4 bases at V and 7 bases at J, with 13 bases between the two ends. Germline V gene lookup returns CDR1 SNHLY and CDR2 FYNNEI. The CDR3 is made up of 13 amino acids. The CDR3 sequence is CASSVGQLAGYTF. CDR3 DNA sequence: TGTGCCAGCAGTGTGGGTCAGCTAGCTGGCTACACCTTC.

This chain links TRBV5-4 with TRBJ2-2; weak D call: TRBD1 (6 bases). There are 13 residues in the CDR3. CDR1 and CDR2 from the germline V gene are SGHNT and YYREEE (reference sequence). The germline V and J ends were trimmed by 10 bases and 7 bases, with 17 bases remaining between them. The CDR3 spells CAGGHVFGGELFF. Here the CDR3 DNA reads TGTGCCGGGGGACATGTCTTCGGCGGGGAGCTGTTTTTT.

The rearrangement links TRBV9 to TRBJ2-3; 9 nucleotides line up with TRBD2. Germline loops: CDR1 SGDLS, CDR2 YYNGEE. The CDR3 sequence is 18 residues long. J was trimmed by 1 base and V by 2 bases; bases with no gene match: 11. The CDR3 here is CASSVGLAGAPGTDTQYF. The CDR3 DNA reads as TGTGCCAGCAGCGTGGGGTTAGCGGGGGCCCCGGGCACAGATACGCAGTATTTT.